The 5 T cell receptor beta chains reported below all come from one sample, sequenced in a study of human T cells and chemical hapten exposure. The time point was: patch test 3, about 24 weeks after DPC sensitization. As for treatment: therapeutic diphenylcyclopropenone sensitization with weekly scalp DPC. TCRdb re-derived calls from the RACE reads in MiXCR, one entry per CDR3 protein. The sample yields 85,000 to 100,000 distinct CDR3 sequences, roughly 27% seen once. The sequenced sample was whole blood, obtained in connection with sensitization to the hapten diphenylcyclopropenone (DPC). The receptors stem from a man aged 40-49 years with alopecia areata. Some clones in this sample may be carry-over from other donors' samples.

The chain has TRBV11-2 and TRBJ2-7; D unresolved. V was pared by 1 base and J by 5 bases, with 6 bases between. The CDR3 extends over 12 amino acids. Germline V CDR1 and CDR2: SGHAT, FQNNGV. The CDR3 DNA reads as TGTGCCAGCAGCTTAGCCGGTAACGAGCAGTACTTC. Protein sequence: CASSLAGNEQYF.

The rearrangement links TRBV19 to TRBJ1-2; D gene ambiguous. Germline CDR1 and CDR2: LNHDA and SQIVND (reference sequence). V gave up 7 bases and J gave up 5 bases, with 11 bases separating them. The CDR3 consists of 12 residues. CDR3 sequence (DNA): TGTGCCAGTACCAATGATGGGTATGGCTACACCTTC. Translating gives CASTNDGYGYTF. Full variable domain (remainder filled in from reference TRBV19 and TRBJ1-2): DGGITQSPKYLFRKEGQNVTLSCEQNLNHDAMYWYRQDPGQGLRLIYYSQIVNDFQKGDIAEGYSVSREKKESFPLTVTSAQKNPTAFYLCASTNDGYGYTFGSGTRLTVV.

This clonotype was recorded a few times. The rearrangement joins TRBV6-5 to TRBJ2-5; tentative D call: TRBD1 (5 bases). The CDR3 spans 13 residues. Germline V CDR1 and CDR2: MNHEY, SVGAGI. The V end lost 6 bases, the J end lost 2 bases, and 10 bases lay between the germline ends. The CDR3 coding sequence is TGTGCCAGCAGGGCCGCAGGGCAAGAGACCCAGTACTTC. It codes for CASRAAGQETQYF.

This chain uses TRBV5-1 with TRBJ2-3; 13 nucleotides align to TRBD2. Germline V lookup: CDR1 SGHRS, CDR2 YFSETQ. The CDR3 runs 15 residues. V lost 4 bases, J lost 5 bases, and 4 bases stayed unmatched. CDR3 DNA: TGCGCCAGCAGCATAACTAGCGGGAGGGTAGATACGCAGTATTTT. Translated: CASSITSGRVDTQYF.

This clonotype was seen a handful of times. The genes are TRBV7-2 and TRBJ2-5; D gene unclear. V lost 3 bases to trimming and J lost 2 bases, with 7 bases between them. Germline V lookup: CDR1 SGHTA, CDR2 FQGNSA. This CDR3 spans 13 amino acids. This CDR3 is CASSFSGQETQYF. DNA of the CDR3: TGTGCCAGCAGCTTTTCGGGTCAAGAGACCCAGTACTTC.